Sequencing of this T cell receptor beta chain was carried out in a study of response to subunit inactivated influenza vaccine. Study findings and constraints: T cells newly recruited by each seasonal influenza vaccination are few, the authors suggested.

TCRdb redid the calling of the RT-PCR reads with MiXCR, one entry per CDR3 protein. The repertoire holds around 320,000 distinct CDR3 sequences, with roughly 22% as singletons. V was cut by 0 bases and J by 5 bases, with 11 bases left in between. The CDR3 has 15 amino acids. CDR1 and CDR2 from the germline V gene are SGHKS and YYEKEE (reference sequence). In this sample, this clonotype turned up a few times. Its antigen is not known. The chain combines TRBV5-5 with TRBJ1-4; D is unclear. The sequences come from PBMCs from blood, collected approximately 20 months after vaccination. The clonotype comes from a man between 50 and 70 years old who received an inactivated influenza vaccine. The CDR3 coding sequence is TGTGCCAGCAGCTTGGAGGGAATCCTCAATGAAAAACTGTTTTTT. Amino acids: CASSLEGILNEKLFF.